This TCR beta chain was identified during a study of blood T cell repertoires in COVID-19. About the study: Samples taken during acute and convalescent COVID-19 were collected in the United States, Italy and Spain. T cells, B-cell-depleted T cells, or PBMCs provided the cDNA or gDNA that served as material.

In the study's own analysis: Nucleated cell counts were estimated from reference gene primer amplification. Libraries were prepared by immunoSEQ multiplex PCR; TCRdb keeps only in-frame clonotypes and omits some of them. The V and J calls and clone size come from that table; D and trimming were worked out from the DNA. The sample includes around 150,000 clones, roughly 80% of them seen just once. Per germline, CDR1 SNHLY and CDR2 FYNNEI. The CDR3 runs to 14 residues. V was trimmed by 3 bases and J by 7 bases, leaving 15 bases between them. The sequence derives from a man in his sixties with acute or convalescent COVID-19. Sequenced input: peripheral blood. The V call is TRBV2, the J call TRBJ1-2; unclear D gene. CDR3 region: CASSDFRHMGGYTF. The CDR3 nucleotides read TGTGCCAGCAGTGACTTTCGACACATGGGTGGCTACACCTTC.